This T cell receptor beta chain was recovered during a study of shared clonotypes between healthy human individuals. Findings of the study overall: A handful of donors shared about 5% of their naive CD4 clonotypes.

The germline gives CDR1 SGHKS, CDR2 YYEKEE (reference sequence). The V and J ends lost 5 bases and 5 bases, in that order; junction bases with no gene match: 8. The CDR3 has 15 residues. Once extracted for a subset, genomic DNA was divided evenly among several immunoSEQ plates. It was around 180 ng DNA, about 30,000 T cell genomes, that sorted-subset replicate PCRs used. Produced via immunoSEQ multiplex PCR; TCRdb's table is partial and in-frame only. This table has 1.4 million to 1.5 million clones, 96% appearing once. Of note for this clone: Antigen: not known.

The TCR comes from a man aged 25-45 years in good health. This chain links TRBV5-5 with TRBJ2-2; 8 nucleotides line up with TRBD1. The sample taken for sequencing was naive CD4+ T cells sorted from blood. This sample's subset: CD45RA+ positively selected. CDR3 amino acids: CASSMTGVFTGELFF. The CDR3 region has the DNA TGTGCCAGCAGTATGACAGGGGTGTTTACCGGGGAGCTGTTTTTT. Full variable domain (missing parts from reference TRBV5-5 and TRBJ2-2): DAGVTQSPTHLIKTRGQQVTLRCSPISGHKSVSWYQQVLGQGPQFIFQYYEKEERGRGNFPDRFSARQFPNYSSELNVNALLLGDSALYLCASSMTGVFTGELFFGEGSRLTVL.